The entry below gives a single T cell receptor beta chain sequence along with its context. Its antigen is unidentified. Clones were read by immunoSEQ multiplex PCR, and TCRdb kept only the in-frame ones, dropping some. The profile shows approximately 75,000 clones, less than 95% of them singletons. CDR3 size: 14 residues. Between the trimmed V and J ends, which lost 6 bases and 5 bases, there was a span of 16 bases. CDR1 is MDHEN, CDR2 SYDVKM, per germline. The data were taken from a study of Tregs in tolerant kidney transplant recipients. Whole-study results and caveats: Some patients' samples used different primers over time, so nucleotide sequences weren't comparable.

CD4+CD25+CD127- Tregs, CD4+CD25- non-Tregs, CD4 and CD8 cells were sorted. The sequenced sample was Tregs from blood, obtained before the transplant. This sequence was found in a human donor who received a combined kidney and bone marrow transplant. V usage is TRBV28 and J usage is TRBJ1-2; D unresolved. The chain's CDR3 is CASRTHVSGYGYTF. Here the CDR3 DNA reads TGTGCCAGCAGGACGCATGTTAGCGGTTATGGCTACACCTTC.